The text below deals with one TCR beta chain. Its antigen is not known. This sample was included in a study of shared clonotypes between healthy human individuals. Study-level results: Investigators expected sequencing depth to affect clonotype sharing among donors.

Deep was the level used in running the assay. Genomic DNA (from each subset) was split evenly across several immunoSEQ plates. Data came from immunoSEQ multiplex PCR; TCRdb stores just in-frame clones and leaves some out. The table includes fewer than 600,000 clones, around 77% detected once. Researchers drew on about 90 million PBMCs for genomic DNA from unsorted samples. Germline V gene data show CDR1 as SGHNT and CDR2 as YYREEE (reference sequence). The CDR3 extends over 17 amino acids. Germline trimming cut 3 bases from V and 6 bases from J; bases unmatched to any gene: 15. This chain links TRBV5-4 with TRBJ2-7; 10 nucleotides align to TRBD2. This TCR derives from a woman in her thirties or forties in good health. Some clones in this sample may be carry-over from other donors' samples. Sequencing used PBMCs. The CDR3 is CASSWGDSGRTLGEQYF. The CDR3 DNA reads as TGTGCCAGCAGCTGGGGTGATAGCGGGAGGACGTTAGGCGAGCAGTACTTC. The full variable domain, in which reference TRBV5-4 and TRBJ2-7 provide the parts outside the CDR3, is ETGVTQSPTHLIKTRGQQVTLRCSSQSGHNTVSWYQQALGQGPQFIFQYYREEENGRGNFPPRFSGLQFPNYSSELNVNALELDDSALYLCASSWGDSGRTLGEQYFGPGTRLTVT.